This T cell receptor beta chain was observed in a study of blood T cell repertoires in COVID-19. The overall study: Collection of acute and convalescent COVID-19 samples took place in the United States, Italy and Spain. Nucleic acid was either cDNA or gDNA, and it came from T cells, B-cell-depleted T cells, or PBMCs.

Original processing notes: Scientists estimated how many nucleated cells there were by amplifying reference gene primers. Generated by immunoSEQ multiplex PCR, the TCRdb table keeps only in-frame clones and is missing some. The D gene and trimming were derived from the DNA, and the V and J assignments and clone size from that table. The sample records around 170,000 clones, about 86% being singletons. Sequenced sample: peripheral blood. This receptor was identified in a man between 25 and 39 years old with active or convalescent COVID-19.

The CDR3 DNA is TGCGCCAGCAGCCAGACCGGGACAGGGTTGGGCTATGGCTACACCTTC. Translation: CASSQTGTGLGYGYTF. V gene TRBV4-1 combines with J gene TRBJ1-2; 9 nucleotides agree with TRBD1. CDR3 length: 16 residues. Germline lookup yields CDR1 MGHRA and CDR2 YSYEKL. The V gene end was trimmed by 3 bases and the J gene end by 4 bases; junction bases not matched to a gene: 9.